This T cell receptor (beta chain) stems from a study of T cells in Graves' hyperthyroidism and ophthalmopathy. Study at large: Peripheral blood specimens were obtained at initial diagnosis, prior to any treatment.

The TCR beta CDR3 regions underwent amplification using RNA transcripts as the source. A first-round RT-PCR of the TCR CDR3 used the HTBI primer set. MiXCR, applied by TCRdb to the multiplex PCR reads, yields one record per CDR3 protein. The data show 95,000 to 110,000 distinct CDR3 sequences, with 16% seen just once and about 42% held by the top ten. Exclusions: uncontrolled infection, other autoimmune disease, pregnancy, lactation. Each diagnosis was grounded in clinical symptoms, serum thyroxine and TRAb, thyroid ultrasound, and orbital computed tomography. The clonotype comes from a woman aged 45-59 years with Graves' hyperthyroidism. Sequenced sample: blood.

The CDR3 DNA reads as TGCAGTGCTAGAGATTCCGCGGACAATAATGAAAAACTGTTTTTT. It specifies CSARDSADNNEKLFF. This sequence joins TRBV20-1 and TRBJ1-4; tentative D call: TRBD1 (5 bases). Germline loops: CDR1 DFQATT, CDR2 SNEGSKA (reference sequence). Trimming stripped 0 bases from V and 4 bases from J, with 12 bases between. CDR3 length: 15 amino acids.